The next 3 T cell receptor beta chains were all read from a single sample in a study of tumor and adjacent non-tumor tissue in lung cancer (dated by TCRdb to 2016 to 2019). RNA was isolated from bulk unsorted tissue, and RNA quality was assessed with a NanoDrop ND-1000 and an Agilent 2100. Normal lung samples were distant non-tumor tissue taken more than 3 cm from the tumor edge. The library came from multiplex PCR. Sequenced on an Illumina HiSeq 2500. Following protocols modified from ARM-PCR, the researchers constructed TCRbeta libraries through three rounds of nested PCR with primers (Table S4). TCRdb's own reprocessing of the public reads used fastp at Q25 and MiXCR and kept productive beta chains. Duplicate CDR3 protein sequences are folded into a single record with the most common DNA and genes. The sample profile shows about 76,000 distinct CDR3 sequences; approximately 81% of them were found once. The ten largest account for 45% to 55% of the sample.

The sequenced material came from distant non-tumor lung tissue. The receptors originated from a man aged 55 to 70 with non-small cell lung cancer.

The chain couples TRBV6-5 to TRBJ2-2; no clear D gene. V lost 0 bases and J 6 bases, leaving 20 bases between the germline ends. The CDR3 contains 18 residues. CDR1 is MNHEY and CDR2 is SVGAGI in the germline V gene. CDR3 residues: CASSYSIGLTEVSGELFF. The CDR3 nucleotides are TGTGCCAGCAGTTACTCGATAGGGCTAACGGAAGTTTCCGGGGAGCTGTTTTTT.

The sample holds many counts of this clonotype. This chain joins TRBV20-1 and TRBJ2-3; TRBD2 aligns across 8 bases. Germline V gene sequence: CDR1 DFQATT, CDR2 SNEGSKA (reference sequence). The CDR3 spans 15 residues. Trimming removed 0 bases from V and 6 bases from J; junction bases left unmatched: 8. In nucleotides, the CDR3 is TGCAGTGCTAGAGATTACGAGCGGGAGCTGGATACGCAGTATTTT. Encoded protein: CSARDYERELDTQYF.

A remark on this clonotype: Possible read error: a much larger clone is one base away. The gene calls are TRBV4-1 and TRBJ2-7; possible D gene TRBD1, 6 bases. Germline values: CDR1 MGHRA, CDR2 YSYEKL. This CDR3 comprises 15 residues. The CDR3 reads CASSQDRGTSCEQYF. CDR3 bases: TGCGCCAGCAGCCAAGACAGGGGCACTTCCTGCGAGCAGTACTTC.